This T cell receptor (beta chain) was recovered during a study of response to subunit inactivated influenza vaccine. The V end lost 4 bases, the J end lost 0 bases, and 23 bases lay between the germline ends. In germline, CDR1 is PRHDT, CDR2 FYEKMQ (reference sequence). The CDR3 consists of 19 residues. MiXCR was run by TCRdb on the RT-PCR reads, yielding one entry per CDR3 protein. There are some 520,000 distinct CDR3 sequences in the sample; approximately 15% occur only once, and 3% lies in the top ten. The chain has TRBV13 and TRBJ2-3; a possible D gene is TRBD2 (5 bases). This TCR was sampled from a man between 50 and 75 years old who received an inactivated influenza vaccine. The input for sequencing was CD4+ T cells sorted from PBMCs, taken around 25 months after vaccination. DNA of the CDR3: TGTGCCAGCAGCTCATTCCGGGAATCCTTAACTACTAGCACAGATACGCAGTATTTT. Protein: CASSSFRESLTTSTDTQYF.